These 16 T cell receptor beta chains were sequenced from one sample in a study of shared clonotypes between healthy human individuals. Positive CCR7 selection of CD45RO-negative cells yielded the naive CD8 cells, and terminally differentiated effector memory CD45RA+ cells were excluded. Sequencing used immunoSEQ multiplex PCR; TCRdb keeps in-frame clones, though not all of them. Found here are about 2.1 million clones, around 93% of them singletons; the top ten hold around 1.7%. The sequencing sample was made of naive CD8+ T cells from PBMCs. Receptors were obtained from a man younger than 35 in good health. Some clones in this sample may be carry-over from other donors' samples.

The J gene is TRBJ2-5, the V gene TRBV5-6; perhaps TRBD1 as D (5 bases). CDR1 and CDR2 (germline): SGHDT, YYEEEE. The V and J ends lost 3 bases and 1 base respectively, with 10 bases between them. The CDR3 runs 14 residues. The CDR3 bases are TGTGCCAGCAGCTATCCAGGGTCCCAAGAGACCCAGTACTTC. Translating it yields CASSYPGSQETQYF.

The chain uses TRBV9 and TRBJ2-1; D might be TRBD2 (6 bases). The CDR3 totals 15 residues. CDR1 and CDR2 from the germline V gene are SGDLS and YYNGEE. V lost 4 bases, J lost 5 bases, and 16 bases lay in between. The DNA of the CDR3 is TGTGCCAGCAGCCTCGAGGGACTCGTAAACAATGAGCAGTTCTTC. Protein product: CASSLEGLVNNEQFF. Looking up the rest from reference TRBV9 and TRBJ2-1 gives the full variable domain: DSGVTQTPKHLITATGQRVTLRCSPRSGDLSVYWYQQSLDQGLQFLIQYYNGEERAKGNILERFSAQQFPDLHSELNLSSLELGDSALYFCASSLEGLVNNEQFFGPGTRLTVL.

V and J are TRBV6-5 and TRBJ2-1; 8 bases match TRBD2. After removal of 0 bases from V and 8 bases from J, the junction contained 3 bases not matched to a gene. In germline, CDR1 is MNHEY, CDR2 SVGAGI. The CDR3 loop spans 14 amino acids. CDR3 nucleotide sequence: TGTGCCAGCAGTTACTCCCTGACTAGCGATGAGCAGTTCTTC. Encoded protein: CASSYSLTSDEQFF.

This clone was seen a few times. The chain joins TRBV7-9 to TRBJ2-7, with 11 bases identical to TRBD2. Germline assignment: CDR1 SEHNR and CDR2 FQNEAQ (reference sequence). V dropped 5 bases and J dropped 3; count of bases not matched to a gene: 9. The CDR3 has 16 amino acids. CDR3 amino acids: CASSGEGLAEIYEQYF. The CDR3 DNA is TGTGCCAGCAGCGGAGAGGGACTAGCGGAGATCTACGAGCAGTACTTC.

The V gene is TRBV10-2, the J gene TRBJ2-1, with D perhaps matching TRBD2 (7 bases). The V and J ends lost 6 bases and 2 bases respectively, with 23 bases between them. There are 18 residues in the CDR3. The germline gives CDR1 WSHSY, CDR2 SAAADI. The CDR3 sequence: CASRGPGGGETTYNEQFF. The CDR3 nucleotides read TGCGCCAGCAGGGGGCCGGGGGGCGGAGAAACAACCTACAATGAGCAGTTCTTC.

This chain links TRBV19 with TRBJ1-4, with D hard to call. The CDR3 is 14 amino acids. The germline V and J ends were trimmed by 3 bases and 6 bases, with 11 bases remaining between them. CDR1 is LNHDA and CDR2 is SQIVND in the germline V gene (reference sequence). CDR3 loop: CASSMGGSDEKLFF. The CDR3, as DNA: TGTGCCAGTAGTATGGGCGGGTCGGATGAAAAACTGTTTTTT.

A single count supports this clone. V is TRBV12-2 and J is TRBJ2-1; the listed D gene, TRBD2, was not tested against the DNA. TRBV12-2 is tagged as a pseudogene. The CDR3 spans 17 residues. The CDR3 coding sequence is TGTGCAAGTCGCTTAGTTTCACTAGCGGTGTTTGTTCTTGAGCAGTTCTTC. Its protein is CASRLVSLAVFVLEQFF.

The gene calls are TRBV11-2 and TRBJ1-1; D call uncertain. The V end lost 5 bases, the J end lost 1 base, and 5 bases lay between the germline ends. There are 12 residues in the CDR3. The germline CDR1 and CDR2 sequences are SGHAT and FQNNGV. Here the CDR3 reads CASSPKNTEAFF. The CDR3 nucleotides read TGTGCCAGCAGCCCGAAGAACACTGAAGCTTTCTTT.

In nucleotides, the CDR3 is TGCAGCGCCCCGGGACAGGGGCAATACAATGAGCAGTTCTTC. Translation: CSAPGQGQYNEQFF. The gene calls are TRBV29-1 and TRBJ2-1; 10 bases fit TRBD1. CDR3 size: 14 residues. V lost 7 bases and J lost 4; bases outside the gene matches: 7. Per the germline V gene, CDR1 is SQVTM and CDR2 is ANQGSEA.

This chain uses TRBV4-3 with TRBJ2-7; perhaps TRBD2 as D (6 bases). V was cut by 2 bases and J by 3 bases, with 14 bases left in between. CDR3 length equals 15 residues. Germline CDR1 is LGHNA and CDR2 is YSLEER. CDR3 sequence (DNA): TGCGCCAGCAGCCAATTTTATAGCGGAAACTACGAGCAGTACTTC. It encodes CASSQFYSGNYEQYF.

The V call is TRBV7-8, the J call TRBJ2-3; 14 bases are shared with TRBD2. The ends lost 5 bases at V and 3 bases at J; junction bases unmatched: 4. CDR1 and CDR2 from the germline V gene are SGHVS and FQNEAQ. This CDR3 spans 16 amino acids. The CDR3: CASSPGLAGETDTQYF. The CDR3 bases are TGTGCCAGCAGCCCGGGACTAGCGGGAGAGACAGATACGCAGTATTTT.

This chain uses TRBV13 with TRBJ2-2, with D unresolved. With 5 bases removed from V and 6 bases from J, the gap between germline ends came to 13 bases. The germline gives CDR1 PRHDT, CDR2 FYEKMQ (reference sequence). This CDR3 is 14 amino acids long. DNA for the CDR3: TGTGCCAGCAGCCTTATGGGCCAGTCCGGGGAGCTGTTTTTT. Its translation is CASSLMGQSGELFF. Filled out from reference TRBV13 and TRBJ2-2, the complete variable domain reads AAGVIQSPRHLIKEKRETATLKCYPIPRHDTVYWYQQGPGQDPQFLISFYEKMQSDKGSIPDRFSAQQFSDYHSELNMSSLELGDSALYFCASSLMGQSGELFFGEGSRLTVL.

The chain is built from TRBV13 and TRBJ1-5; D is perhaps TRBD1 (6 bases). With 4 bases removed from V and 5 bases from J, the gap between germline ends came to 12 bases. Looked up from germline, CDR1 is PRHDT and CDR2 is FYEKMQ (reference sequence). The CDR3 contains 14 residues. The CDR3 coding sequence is TGTGCCAGCAGCTCTCGACAGGCCCATCAGCCCCAGCATTTT. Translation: CASSSRQAHQPQHF.

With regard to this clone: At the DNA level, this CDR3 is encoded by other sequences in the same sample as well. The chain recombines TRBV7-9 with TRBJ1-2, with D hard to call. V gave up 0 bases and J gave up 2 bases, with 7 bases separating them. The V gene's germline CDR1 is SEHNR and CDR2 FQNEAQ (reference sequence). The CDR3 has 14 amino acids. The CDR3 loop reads CASSLAARNYGYTF. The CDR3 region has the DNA TGTGCCAGCAGCTTAGCGGCCAGGAACTATGGCTACACCTTC. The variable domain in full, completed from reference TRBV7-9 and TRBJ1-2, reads DTGVSQNPRHKITKRGQNVTFRCDPISEHNRLYWYRQTLGQGPEFLTYFQNEAQLEKSRLLSDRFSAERPKGSFSTLEIQRTEQGDSAMYLCASSLAARNYGYTFGSGTRLTVV.

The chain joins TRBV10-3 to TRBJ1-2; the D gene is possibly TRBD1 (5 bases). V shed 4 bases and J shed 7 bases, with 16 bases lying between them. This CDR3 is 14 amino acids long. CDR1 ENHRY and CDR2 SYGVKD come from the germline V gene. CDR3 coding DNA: TGTGCCATCAGTGTGCCGGGACTCGCAACTGGCTACACCTTC. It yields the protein CAISVPGLATGYTF.

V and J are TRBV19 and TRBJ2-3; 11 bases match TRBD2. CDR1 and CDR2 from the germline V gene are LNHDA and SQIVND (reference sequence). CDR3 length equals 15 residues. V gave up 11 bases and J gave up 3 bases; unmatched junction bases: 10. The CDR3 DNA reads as TGTGCCGGGACTTCTAGCGGGAGGAGGACAGATACGCAGTATTTT. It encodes CAGTSSGRRTDTQYF.